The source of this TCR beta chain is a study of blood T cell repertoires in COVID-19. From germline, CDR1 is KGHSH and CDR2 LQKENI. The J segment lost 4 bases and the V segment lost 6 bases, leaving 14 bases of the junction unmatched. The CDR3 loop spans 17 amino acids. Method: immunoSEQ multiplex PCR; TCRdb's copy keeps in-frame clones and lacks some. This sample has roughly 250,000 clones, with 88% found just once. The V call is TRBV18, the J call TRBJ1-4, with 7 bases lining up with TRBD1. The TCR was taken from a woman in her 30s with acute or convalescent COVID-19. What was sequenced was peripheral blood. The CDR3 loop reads CASSLKIPGQHNEKLFF. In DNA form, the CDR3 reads TGTGCCAGCTCTCTCAAAATTCCGGGACAGCATAATGAAAAACTGTTTTTT.